The 4 T cell receptor beta chains reported below all come from one sample, sequenced in a study of blood T cell repertoires in COVID-19. Repertoires were generated with immunoSEQ multiplex PCR, while TCRdb's copy carries only in-frame clones and drops some. The sample records fewer than 300,000 clones, about nine tenths being singletons. Source material: PBMCs or T cells enriched from blood (not recorded which). All receptors derive from a woman in her twenties or thirties who had recovered from COVID-19.

The chain links TRBV27 to TRBJ1-6; D gene unclear. Trimming cost V 7 bases and J 8 bases, with 12 bases left between them. The CDR3 length is 13 residues. The germline V gene encodes CDR1 MNHEY and CDR2 SMNVEV (reference sequence). This chain's CDR3 is CASMRAEDSPLHF. CDR3 bases: TGTGCCAGCATGCGGGCAGAAGATTCACCCCTCCACTTT.

This chain uses TRBV28 with TRBJ2-7; 8 nucleotides align to TRBD2. Germline values: CDR1 MDHEN, CDR2 SYDVKM. This CDR3 is built from 14 residues. Trimming at V came to 6 bases and at J to 3 bases, leaving 7 bases not matched to a gene. The CDR3: CASSPTSGNYEQYF. The CDR3 nucleotides are TGTGCCAGCAGCCCTACTAGCGGTAACTACGAGCAGTACTTC. Full variable domain (outside the CDR3, taken from reference TRBV28 and TRBJ2-7): DVKVTQSSRYLVKRTGEKVFLECVQDMDHENMFWYRQDPGLGLRLIYFSYDVKMKEKGDIPEGYSVSREKKERFSLILESASTNQTSMYLCASSPTSGNYEQYFGPGTRLTVT.

The CDR3 reads CASSVVRTAQSYNEQFF. As DNA, the CDR3 is TGTGCCAGCAGCGTAGTGCGGACTGCCCAATCGTACAATGAGCAGTTCTTC. The V call is TRBV9, the J call TRBJ2-1; D possibly corresponds to TRBD2 (5 bases). Trimming cost V 0 bases and J 4 bases, with 17 bases left between them. The length of the CDR3 is 17 residues. Germline V gene data show CDR1 as SGDLS and CDR2 as YYNGEE.

The V call is TRBV9, the J call TRBJ1-1; D gene unclear. There are 13 residues in the CDR3. Trimming removed 5 bases at V and 1 base at J, with 9 bases between. Germline V CDR1 and CDR2: SGDLS, YYNGEE. The CDR3 bases are TGTGCCAGCAGTGGGCCCGGGAACACTGAAGCTTTCTTT. It is translated as CASSGPGNTEAFF.